This T cell receptor beta chain stems from a study of T cell responses to AZD1222 COVID-19 vaccine. Assay used: immunoSEQ multiplex PCR; TCRdb lists only in-frame clones, some missing. The data show around 56,000 clones, roughly 90% seen once. V shed 7 bases and J 2 bases; nucleotides not matched to a gene: 9. This CDR3 is 16 amino acids long. Germline assignment: CDR1 LNHDA and CDR2 SQIVND (reference sequence). As concerns this clone: Its antigen is as yet unknown.

Study-wide points: Repertoires were obtained only post-peak T cell response. In a largely white British group with more females than males, clonal diversity was possibly underestimated. Regions left unmutated in variants are reportedly the target of nearly half of spike-specific TCRs.

The sample consisted of peripheral blood, taken 28 days after the second AZD1222 dose. The V gene is TRBV19, the J gene TRBJ2-3; TRBD2 matches at 10 bases. This TCR came from an adult who received the AZD1222 COVID-19 vaccine. The CDR3, as DNA: TGTGCCAGTAAAGAGGGCCTAGCGGGAGTCACAGATACGCAGTATTTT. It yields the protein CASKEGLAGVTDTQYF.